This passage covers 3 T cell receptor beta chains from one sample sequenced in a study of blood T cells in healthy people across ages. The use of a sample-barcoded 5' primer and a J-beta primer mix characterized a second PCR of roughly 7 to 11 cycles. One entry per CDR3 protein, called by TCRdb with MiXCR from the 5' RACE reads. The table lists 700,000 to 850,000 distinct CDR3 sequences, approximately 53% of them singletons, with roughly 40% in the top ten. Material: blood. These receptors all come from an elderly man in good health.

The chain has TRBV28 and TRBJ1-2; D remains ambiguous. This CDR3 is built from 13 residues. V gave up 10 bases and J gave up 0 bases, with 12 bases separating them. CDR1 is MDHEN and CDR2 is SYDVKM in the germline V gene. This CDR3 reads CATRNTSNYGYTF. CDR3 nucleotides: TGTGCCACCCGGAATACCTCTAACTATGGCTACACCTTC.

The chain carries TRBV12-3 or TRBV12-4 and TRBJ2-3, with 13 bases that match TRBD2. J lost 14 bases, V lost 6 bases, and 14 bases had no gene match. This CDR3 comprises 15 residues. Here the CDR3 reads CASSGLAGDGRYAYF. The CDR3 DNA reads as TGTGCCAGCAGCGGACTAGCGGGAGATGGAAGATACGCGTATTTT.

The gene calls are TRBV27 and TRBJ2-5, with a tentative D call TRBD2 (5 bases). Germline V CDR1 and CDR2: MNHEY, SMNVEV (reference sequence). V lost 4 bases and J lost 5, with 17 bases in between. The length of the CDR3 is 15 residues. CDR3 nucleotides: TGTGCCAGCAGTTATACAGAGGGTACGAGGGAGACCCAGTACTTC. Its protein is CASSYTEGTRETQYF.